This entry lists 23 T cell receptor beta chains sequenced from one sample in a study of vaccination and CD4 T cells after COVID-19. With the Oncomine TCR Beta short-read assay, DNA from cultured CD4+ T cells was sequenced. TCRdb re-derived calls from the PCR reads in MiXCR, one entry per CDR3 protein. Counted here are fewer than 9,000 distinct CDR3 sequences, around 70% occurring once; the ten biggest clones make up around 33%. These receptors have no known antigen. Treatment here: approximately nine-day PBMC culture with coronavirus spike peptide pools or control peptides (ViraFEST assay). Material: CD4+ T cells from blood, cultured in vitro. These receptors were obtained from a human donor who had recovered from COVID-19.

The J gene is TRBJ1-2, the V gene TRBV29-1; weak D call: TRBD1 (6 bases). The CDR3 totals 13 residues. V lost 6 bases, J lost 4 bases, and 15 bases lay in between. CDR1 SQVTM and CDR2 ANQGSEA come from the germline V gene. CDR3: CSVALGQSYGYTF. CDR3 bases: TGCAGCGTCGCCTTGGGACAAAGCTATGGCTACACCTTC.

In the case of this clonotype: No conserved phenylalanine or tryptophan ends this CDR3, so it is likely a read error. The V and J genes are TRBV30 and TRBJ2-7; D is unclear. Germline CDR1 GTSNPN, CDR2 SVGIG (reference sequence). Deletions cut 3 bases from V and 2 bases from J, with 8 bases between. CDR3 length: 12 residues. Here the CDR3 DNA reads TGTGCCTGGAGCGACACCACCTACGAGCAGTACTAC. Protein sequence: CAWSDTTYEQYY.

This chain uses TRBV27 with TRBJ1-1, with TRBD1 as a possible D gene (5 bases). Trimming removed 4 bases from V and 5 bases from J, with 20 bases in between. From germline, CDR1 is MNHEY and CDR2 SMNVEV (reference sequence). The CDR3 loop spans 16 amino acids. CDR3 amino acids: CASSSGAWGGGTEAFF. Written as DNA, the CDR3 is TGTGCCAGCAGTTCTGGGGCGTGGGGAGGAGGGACTGAAGCTTTCTTT.

This chain joins TRBV20-1 and TRBJ1-2; no clear D gene. V was trimmed by 4 bases and J by 3 bases, leaving 15 bases between them. The germline gives CDR1 DFQATT, CDR2 SNEGSKA (reference sequence). The CDR3 length is 14 residues. In DNA, the CDR3 is TGCAGTGCTATCCCCCGGTACAGAGACTATGGCTACACCTTC. Protein: CSAIPRYRDYGYTF.

The chain employs TRBV7-2 and TRBJ2-7; no clear D gene. Trimming shortened V by 2 bases and J by 2 bases, and 7 bases separated the two germline ends. CDR1 and CDR2 from the germline V gene are SGHTA and FQGNSA. This CDR3 is 13 amino acids long. CDR3 coding DNA: TGTGCCAGCAGCTTAATGGGAACCTACGAGCAGTACTTC. Translated, it gives CASSLMGTYEQYF.

The chain's CDR3 is CSVEESKGAYGNTIYF. In DNA, the CDR3 is TGCAGCGTTGAAGAGTCGAAGGGGGCTTATGGAAACACCATATATTTT. The chain carries TRBV29-1 and TRBJ1-3; 7 positions agree with TRBD1. The germline gives CDR1 SQVTM, CDR2 ANQGSEA. V was clipped by 0 bases and J by 3 bases; unmatched bases: 8. The CDR3 loop spans 16 amino acids.

The rearrangement joins TRBV7-9 to TRBJ1-6; possible D gene TRBD1, 6 bases. CDR1 and CDR2 (germline): SEHNR, FQNEAQ (reference sequence). This CDR3 is built from 14 residues. The V end was cut by 3 bases, the J end by 9 bases, with 12 bases between. CDR3 amino acids: CASSFGGLASPLHF. DNA for the CDR3: TGTGCCAGCAGCTTTGGGGGGCTGGCTTCACCCCTCCACTTT.

The rearrangement joins TRBV27 to TRBJ2-1, with 12 positions matching TRBD2. V was pared by 1 base and J by 8 bases, with 6 bases of the junction left unmatched. Germline CDR1 and CDR2: MNHEY and SMNVEV (reference sequence). The CDR3 spans 16 residues. The CDR3 is CASSLLSSGRAHEQFF. The DNA for the CDR3 is TGTGCCAGCAGTTTATTGTCTAGCGGGAGGGCCCATGAGCAGTTCTTC.

The chain joins TRBV20-1 to TRBJ2-2; D is undetermined. This CDR3 has 13 residues. V was shortened by 6 bases and J by 2 bases, with 10 bases between the two germline ends. The germline V gene has CDR1 DFQATT and CDR2 SNEGSKA (reference sequence). In nucleotides, the CDR3 is TGCAGTGCGAGGACGGCCAACACCGGGGAGCTGTTTTTT. This codes for CSARTANTGELFF.

The V call is TRBV15, the J call TRBJ2-1; 10 nucleotides align to TRBD2. The CDR3 is 15 amino acids. After removal of 5 bases from V and 1 base from J, the junction contained 2 bases not matched to a gene. Looked up from germline, CDR1 is LNHNV and CDR2 is YYDKDF (reference sequence). CDR3 sequence: CATSVAGGSYNEQFF. DNA for the CDR3: TGTGCCACCAGCGTAGCGGGGGGTTCCTACAATGAGCAGTTCTTC.

This chain uses TRBV7-9 with TRBJ1-5; D might be TRBD1 (5 bases). V lost 0 bases to trimming and J lost 2 bases, with 17 bases between them. The CDR3 has 18 amino acids. The V gene's germline CDR1 is SEHNR and CDR2 FQNEAQ (reference sequence). The CDR3 spells CASSLAKSGWDRNQPQHF. The CDR3 DNA reads TGTGCCAGCAGCTTAGCGAAGTCAGGGTGGGATCGCAATCAGCCCCAGCATTTT.

This clonotype came up a few times. V and J are TRBV24-1 and TRBJ1-1; D perhaps matches TRBD1 (5 bases). CDR3 length equals 14 residues. The germline V gene has CDR1 KGHDR and CDR2 SFDVKD. V was shortened by 4 bases and J by 5 bases, with 13 bases between the two germline ends. Here the CDR3 reads CATSDRDGTTEAFF. CDR3 nucleotide sequence: TGTGCCACCAGTGACCGGGACGGTACGACTGAAGCTTTCTTT.

The gene calls are TRBV7-9 and TRBJ2-5, with D possibly called TRBD1 or TRBD2 (7 bases each). The CDR3 runs to 15 residues. V lost 7 bases, J lost 4 bases, and 19 bases lay in between. The V gene's germline CDR1 is SEHNR and CDR2 FQNEAQ (reference sequence). The CDR3 coding sequence is TGTGCCAGCAACACCTTACAGGGGAGGGGAGAGACCCAGTACTTC. It specifies CASNTLQGRGETQYF.

In this sample, this clonotype turned up a few times. The chain uses TRBV7-2 and TRBJ1-1; 7 nucleotides match TRBD1. V lost 5 bases, J lost 1 base, and 4 bases stayed unmatched. The CDR3 extends over 14 amino acids. Germline CDR1 SGHTA, CDR2 FQGNSA. The CDR3 here is CASSMDRWNTEAFF. CDR3 in DNA: TGTGCCAGCAGCATGGACAGGTGGAACACTGAAGCTTTCTTT.

The gene calls are TRBV25-1 and TRBJ2-1; 9 bases line up with TRBD1. The CDR3 has 16 residues. Germline assignment: CDR1 MGHDK and CDR2 SYGVNS. Losses at the gene ends were 6 bases for V and 2 bases for J; bases not matched to a gene: 8. The CDR3 DNA is TGTGCCAGCAGGCCCGGACAGGGGAACCCCTACAATGAGCAGTTCTTC. It is translated as CASRPGQGNPYNEQFF.

V is TRBV7-2 and J is TRBJ1-1, with unresolved D. Trimming cost V 0 bases and J 7 bases, with 9 bases left between them. Germline lookup yields CDR1 SGHTA and CDR2 FQGNSA. This CDR3 spans 13 amino acids. DNA of the CDR3: TGTGCCAGCAGCTTAGCGCTGGGCGGTGAAGCTTTCTTT. It specifies CASSLALGGEAFF.

This clonotype was observed a few times. The chain links TRBV6-5 to TRBJ1-2, with D unresolved. CDR3 size: 13 residues. Trimming shortened V by 2 bases and J by 4 bases, and 8 bases separated the two germline ends. Germline CDR1 is MNHEY and CDR2 is SVGAGI. The CDR3 spells CASSYEGLYGYTF. The CDR3 region has the DNA TGTGCCAGCAGTTACGAGGGCCTCTATGGCTACACCTTC.

This sequence joins TRBV14 and TRBJ2-7; TRBD1 matches 7 bases. The CDR3 consists of 15 residues. The germline V gene has CDR1 SGHDN and CDR2 FVKESK. The J segment lost 3 bases and the V segment lost 3 bases, leaving 8 bases of the junction unmatched. The CDR3 DNA is TGTGCCAGCAGCCAGGCCGGGACAGCTAGCTACGAGCAGTACTTC. It specifies CASSQAGTASYEQYF.

The chain combines TRBV7-2 with TRBJ2-3; 9 bases agree with TRBD1. The germline V gene has CDR1 SGHTA and CDR2 FQGNSA. The V segment lost 6 bases and the J segment 5 bases; nucleotides outside the gene matches: 9. CDR3 length: 15 amino acids. CDR3 coding DNA: TGTGCCAGCAGATTCAGACAGGGGGTAGTAGATACGCAGTATTTT. Protein sequence: CASRFRQGVVDTQYF.

This clonotype was seen only once. The chain is built from TRBV14 and TRBJ1-2; TRBD1 agrees at 8 bases. CDR1 is SGHDN, CDR2 FVKESK, per germline. The CDR3 totals 14 residues. V shed 3 bases, J shed 6 bases, and the junction held 6 bases outside the gene matches. In DNA form, the CDR3 reads TGTGCCAGCAGCCACGACAGGGGAGTCCATGGCTACACCTTC. It encodes CASSHDRGVHGYTF.

On this clonotype itself: A junction boundary mismatches the germline segment, possibly from a read error. This chain links TRBV27 with TRBJ2-7; D may be TRBD2 (5 bases). CDR3 length: 10 amino acids. Germline V CDR1 and CDR2: MNHEY, SMNVEV (reference sequence). CDR3 residues: CASGDYKQYF. CDR3 sequence (DNA): TGTGCCAGCGGAGACTACAAGCAGTACTTC.

This sequence joins TRBV7-9 and TRBJ2-1; TRBD1 is a possible D gene (5 bases). Germline values: CDR1 SEHNR, CDR2 FQNEAQ (reference sequence). V was trimmed by 6 bases and J by 5 bases, leaving 14 bases between them. This CDR3 has 14 residues. The CDR3 here is CASRTQGSNNEQFF. CDR3 nucleotide sequence: TGTGCCAGCAGGACCCAGGGTTCTAACAATGAGCAGTTCTTC.

V and J are TRBV30 and TRBJ1-2; D may be TRBD1 (6 bases). This CDR3 spans 11 amino acids. Deletions cut 4 bases from V and 4 bases from J, with 7 bases between. Per the germline V gene, CDR1 is GTSNPN and CDR2 is SVGIG (reference sequence). The CDR3 is CAWIRGYGYTF. CDR3 nucleotides: TGTGCCTGGATCAGGGGCTATGGCTACACCTTC.